The next 10 T cell receptor beta chains were all read from a single sample in a study of blood T cells in healthy people across ages. A sample-barcoded 5' primer and a J-beta primer mix were used in a second PCR of roughly 6 to 11 cycles. In TCRdb, the 5' RACE reads were re-called with MiXCR into one record per CDR3 protein. This table has 800,000 to 950,000 distinct CDR3 sequences, about 29% appearing once. In addition, the sample was reused for a study of T cells of mothers and their children.

Sample: blood. All receptors come from a woman in her thirties or forties in good health.

This clonotype was found many times. This sequence joins TRBV6-4 and TRBJ2-1; 11 bases align to TRBD2. CDR1 MRHNA and CDR2 SNTAGT come from the germline V gene. This CDR3 region has 15 residues. J was trimmed by 8 bases and V by 6 bases; bases with no gene match: 9. The CDR3 protein is CASSPGTSGPDEQFF. The CDR3 region has the DNA TGTGCCAGCAGCCCCGGGACTAGCGGCCCCGATGAGCAGTTCTTC.

In regard to this clonotype: One junction end does not reproduce the germline sequence, and a read error may be involved. The chain recombines TRBV2 with TRBJ2-7; D is perhaps TRBD1 (5 bases). Germline loops: CDR1 SNHLY, CDR2 FYNNEI. The CDR3 is 13 amino acids. The CDR3, as DNA: TGTGCCAGCAAAGTCAGGGTACTCTACGAGCAGCACTTC. The encoded protein is CASKVRVLYEQHF.

The V call is TRBV20-1, the J call TRBJ2-2; no firm D call. Germline V lookup: CDR1 DFQATT, CDR2 SNEGSKA (reference sequence). The ends were cut back, 3 bases at V and 0 bases at J, with 11 bases in the middle. CDR3 length: 15 residues. CDR3 residues: CSASGGVANTGELFF. The CDR3 nucleotides read TGCAGTGCTAGCGGCGGAGTCGCGAACACCGGGGAGCTGTTTTTT.

This chain joins TRBV21-1 and TRBJ1-1; the table's D call, TRBD1, was not checked against the DNA. TRBV21-1 is listed as a pseudogene. The CDR3 extends over 15 amino acids. CDR3 in amino acids: CASTRDRRMNTEAFF. The CDR3 region has the DNA TGTGCCAGCACCCGGGACAGAAGGATGAACACTGAAGCTTTCTTT.

This clonotype was found many times. The V gene is TRBV20-1, the J gene TRBJ1-2, with a possible D match to TRBD1 (5 bases). This CDR3 region has 13 residues. Per germline, CDR1 DFQATT and CDR2 SNEGSKA (reference sequence). CDR3 protein: CSLSPGTGYGYTF. The CDR3 DNA reads TGCAGCCTGAGTCCGGGGACGGGGTATGGCTACACCTTC.

A note on this clonotype: A much larger clone is a single base away; this may be a read error. The chain joins TRBV7-3 to TRBJ2-7, with 11 bases fitting TRBD1. The CDR3 consists of 16 residues. After removal of 0 bases from V and 3 bases from J, the junction contained 4 bases not matched to a gene. CDR1 and CDR2 (germline): SGHTA, FQGTGA. CDR3: CASSLTAGTGGYEQYF. In DNA form, the CDR3 reads TGTGCCAGCAGCTTAACGGCGGGGACAGGGGGCTACGAGCAGTACTTC.

This clonotype came up a few times. This may be a read error: a much more frequent sequence differs by one nucleotide. Written as DNA, the CDR3 is TGTGCCAGCAGCTTAGCCTCCAACGAGCAGTACTTC. Translation gives CASSLASNEQYF. This chain uses TRBV7-2 with TRBJ2-7, with no clear D. The CDR3 is 12 amino acids. Germline lookup yields CDR1 SGHTA and CDR2 FQGNSA.

The chain is built from TRBV4-3 and TRBJ2-1; 9 nucleotides line up with TRBD1. The V segment lost 4 bases and the J segment 7 bases; nucleotides outside the gene matches: 8. Per the germline V gene, CDR1 is LGHNA and CDR2 is YSLEER. The CDR3 length is 15 residues. The CDR3 nucleotides are TGCGCCAGCAGCCTAGGGACAGGGACGACAAATGAGCAGTTCTTC. It specifies CASSLGTGTTNEQFF.

The gene calls are TRBV21-1 and TRBJ1-4; the table names TRBD1, a call not compared with the DNA. TRBV21-1 is reported as a pseudogene. The CDR3 is made up of 15 amino acids. The CDR3 DNA reads TGTGCCAGCACATGGGACAGGGAAGGAAATGAAAAACTGTTTTTT. It encodes CASTWDREGNEKLFF.

J is TRBJ2-7 and V is TRBV6-6; 8 bases are shared with TRBD1. This CDR3 contains 14 residues. Germline lookup yields CDR1 MNHNY and CDR2 SVGAGI (reference sequence). The V and J ends lost 6 bases and 5 bases, in that order; junction bases with no gene match: 9. The CDR3 protein is CASRATGVVDEQYF. DNA for the CDR3: TGTGCCAGCAGAGCGACAGGGGTGGTGGACGAGCAGTACTTC.